A selection of T cell receptor beta chains follows, all from one sample in a study of cytomegalovirus exposure and HLA in healthy donors. TCRdb keeps only in-frame clones here, not all; method: immunoSEQ multiplex PCR. The sample shows around 110,000 clones, over 65% of them seen only once. Material: PBMCs. The receptors come from a woman aged 25 to 39 in good health and CMV-seronegative. Both conserved end residues are part of each CDR3. Fields, in order: CDR3 DNA, CDR3 protein, J gene, V gene, clone size, D gene. D genes are given only for firm matches. Expanded clones get a size class; other rows say once, few or many, or leave the size out.

cdr3_nt: TGTGCCAGCAGCCGCGACAGGGGGGGCACTGAAGCTTTCTTT
cdr3_aa: CASSRDRGGTEAFF
j_call: TRBJ1-1
v_call: TRBV7-9
clone_size: -
d_call: TRBD1

cdr3_nt: TGTGCCAGCAGTAGCGGGGGGAAGGAGACCCAGTACTTC
cdr3_aa: CASSSGGKETQYF
j_call: TRBJ2-5
v_call: TRBV6-1
clone_size: -
d_call: TRBD2

cdr3_nt: TGTGCCAGTAACCGACAGAGCTCCTATAATTCACCCCTCCACTTT
cdr3_aa: CASNRQSSYNSPLHF
j_call: TRBJ1-6
v_call: TRBV19
clone_size: few
d_call: -

cdr3_nt: TGTGCCGGAGGGACGGATTCTGGAAACACCATATATTTT
cdr3_aa: CAGGTDSGNTIYF
j_call: TRBJ1-3
v_call: TRBV18
clone_size: -
d_call: -

cdr3_nt: TGTGCCAGCAGTGTCGGCGGGGGGGTCGGTGAAAAACTGTTTTTT
cdr3_aa: CASSVGGGVGEKLFF
j_call: TRBJ1-4
v_call: TRBV6-4
clone_size: -
d_call: -

cdr3_nt: TGTGCCAGCAGGCAGGGTGGCAGCACTGAAGCTTTCTTT
cdr3_aa: CASRQGGSTEAFF
j_call: TRBJ1-1
v_call: TRBV27
clone_size: -
d_call: -

cdr3_nt: TGTGCCAGCAGACACGATAGCGGGATAATGAACACCGGGGAGCTGTTTTTT
cdr3_aa: CASRHDSGIMNTGELFF
j_call: TRBJ2-2
v_call: TRBV27
clone_size: once
d_call: TRBD2

cdr3_nt: TGTGCCAGGAATGGCGGGACTATGAACACTGAAGCTTTCTTT
cdr3_aa: CARNGGTMNTEAFF
j_call: TRBJ1-1
v_call: TRBV2
clone_size: -
d_call: -

cdr3_nt: TGTGCCAGCACCCTAGTCGGGGGACAGGGAAGCTCCTATAATTCACCCCTCCACTTT
cdr3_aa: CASTLVGGQGSSYNSPLHF
j_call: TRBJ1-6
v_call: TRBV7-2
clone_size: once
d_call: TRBD1

cdr3_nt: TGTGCCAGCAGGGACTCCGGGGGGTTTTATGGCTACACCTTC
cdr3_aa: CASRDSGGFYGYTF
j_call: TRBJ1-2
v_call: TRBV6-5
clone_size: -
d_call: -

cdr3_nt: TGTGCCAGCAGTTTTGGCCCCAAATACGAGCAGTACTTC
cdr3_aa: CASSFGPKYEQYF
j_call: TRBJ2-7
v_call: TRBV27
clone_size: -
d_call: -

cdr3_nt: TGTGCCAGCAGCTTCCGGGACAGGGTGGATGAGCAGTTCTTC
cdr3_aa: CASSFRDRVDEQFF
j_call: TRBJ2-1
v_call: TRBV7-8
clone_size: -
d_call: TRBD1

cdr3_nt: TGTGCCAGTAGTTCGGACAGGAACACTGAAGCTTTCTTT
cdr3_aa: CASSSDRNTEAFF
j_call: TRBJ1-1
v_call: TRBV19
clone_size: -
d_call: -

cdr3_nt: TGTGCCAGCGGGCGGGATACGTCTAACTATGGCTACACCTTC
cdr3_aa: CASGRDTSNYGYTF
j_call: TRBJ1-2
v_call: TRBV11-1
clone_size: -
d_call: -

cdr3_nt: TGCGCCAGCAGCTTGGGAGTCGGGATGAACACTGAAGCTTTCTTT
cdr3_aa: CASSLGVGMNTEAFF
j_call: TRBJ1-1
v_call: TRBV5-1
clone_size: few
d_call: -

cdr3_nt: TGTGCCAGCAGCTTGATACGGGGGGACTCCTACGAGCAGTACTTC
cdr3_aa: CASSLIRGDSYEQYF
j_call: TRBJ2-7
v_call: TRBV7-2
clone_size: -
d_call: TRBD2

cdr3_nt: TGTGCCAGCAGCGTGGGACAGGTCGTGCCTGAAGCTTTCTTT
cdr3_aa: CASSVGQVVPEAFF
j_call: TRBJ1-1
v_call: TRBV5-8
clone_size: -
d_call: TRBD1

cdr3_nt: TGTGCCAGCAGTTACTCCGGCGGGGAGCTGTTTTTT
cdr3_aa: CASSYSGGELFF
j_call: TRBJ2-2
v_call: TRBV6-5
clone_size: few
d_call: -

cdr3_nt: TGTGCCAGCAGCCAAGATTCAGCGGGCAGTTACAATGAGCAGTTCTTC
cdr3_aa: CASSQDSAGSYNEQFF
j_call: TRBJ2-1
v_call: TRBV4-2
clone_size: once
d_call: -

cdr3_nt: TGTGCCAGCAGTTGGAGAAGCGGGAGCACAGATACGCAGTATTTT
cdr3_aa: CASSWRSGSTDTQYF
j_call: TRBJ2-3
v_call: TRBV6-5
clone_size: -
d_call: -

cdr3_nt: TGTGCCAGCAGCTCTTATGTTACTAGTCAAGAGACCCAGTACTTC
cdr3_aa: CASSSYVTSQETQYF
j_call: TRBJ2-5
v_call: TRBV7-6
clone_size: -
d_call: -

cdr3_nt: TGTGCCAGCAGCTTACCCTCTGGGCAGGCTGGCTACACCTTC
cdr3_aa: CASSLPSGQAGYTF
j_call: TRBJ1-2
v_call: TRBV7-2
clone_size: -
d_call: -

cdr3_nt: TGTGCCTGGAGTCAGGGGGCGAACACTGAAGCTTTCTTT
cdr3_aa: CAWSQGANTEAFF
j_call: TRBJ1-1
v_call: TRBV30
clone_size: -
d_call: TRBD1

cdr3_nt: TGCGCCAGCAGCCAAAACCTCCAGGGACAGGGGACCACCGGGGAGCTGTTTTTT
cdr3_aa: CASSQNLQGQGTTGELFF
j_call: TRBJ2-2
v_call: TRBV4-3
clone_size: -
d_call: TRBD1

cdr3_nt: TGTGCCAGCAGTTTAACCGGGTTTTACGAGCAGTACTTC
cdr3_aa: CASSLTGFYEQYF
j_call: TRBJ2-7
v_call: TRBV27
clone_size: few
d_call: -

cdr3_nt: TGTGCCATCAGTGTGGGGGGACAGGTGGCCTTCGGCTATGGCTACACCTTC
cdr3_aa: CAISVGGQVAFGYGYTF
j_call: TRBJ1-2
v_call: TRBV10-3
clone_size: few
d_call: TRBD1

cdr3_nt: TGTGCCAGCAGTTGGCGGGATAGCGGGACCTACGAGCAGTACTTC
cdr3_aa: CASSWRDSGTYEQYF
j_call: TRBJ2-7
v_call: TRBV6-5
clone_size: -
d_call: TRBD2

cdr3_nt: TGCGCCAGCAGCCTCGCCTACGAGCAGTACTTC
cdr3_aa: CASSLAYEQYF
j_call: TRBJ2-7
v_call: TRBV4-3
clone_size: few
d_call: -

cdr3_nt: TGTGCCAGTAGGAGGTTCTTGGACAGGGGCCTTCCCACTGAAGCTTTCTTT
cdr3_aa: CASRRFLDRGLPTEAFF
j_call: TRBJ1-1
v_call: TRBV19
clone_size: -
d_call: TRBD1

cdr3_nt: TGTGCCAGCAGTTTCCCCCGGACAGGGGGACATGGCTACACCTTC
cdr3_aa: CASSFPRTGGHGYTF
j_call: TRBJ1-2
v_call: TRBV28
clone_size: -
d_call: TRBD1

cdr3_nt: TGTGCCTGGAGTGTGATTCAGGAAGCTTTCTTT
cdr3_aa: CAWSVIQEAFF
j_call: TRBJ1-1
v_call: TRBV30
clone_size: -
d_call: -

cdr3_nt: TGCGCCAGCAGCCAAGGGCTAGCGGGGGGCTCCCGAACCGGGGAGCTGTTTTTT
cdr3_aa: CASSQGLAGGSRTGELFF
j_call: TRBJ2-2
v_call: TRBV4-3
clone_size: few
d_call: TRBD2

cdr3_nt: TGCAGCGTTGGTGTCCAGGCCACCCGAGGCTACACCTTC
cdr3_aa: CSVGVQATRGYTF
j_call: TRBJ1-2
v_call: TRBV29-1
clone_size: -
d_call: -

cdr3_nt: TGTGCCAGCAGTTCCTATGACAGGGAGAACACTGAAGCTTTCTTT
cdr3_aa: CASSSYDRENTEAFF
j_call: TRBJ1-1
v_call: TRBV28
clone_size: -
d_call: TRBD1

cdr3_nt: TGTGCCAGCAGGGGGGGACTAGCGGGAGCAAACGAGCAGTACTTC
cdr3_aa: CASRGGLAGANEQYF
j_call: TRBJ2-7
v_call: TRBV27
clone_size: -
d_call: TRBD2

cdr3_nt: TGCGCCAGCAGCATACAGGGGCCCGTGACCGGGGAGCTGTTTTTT
cdr3_aa: CASSIQGPVTGELFF
j_call: TRBJ2-2
v_call: TRBV10-2
clone_size: -
d_call: TRBD1

cdr3_nt: TGTGCCAGCAGAGCCCCAGGGGGGAACACTGAAGCTTTCTTT
cdr3_aa: CASRAPGGNTEAFF
j_call: TRBJ1-1
v_call: TRBV6-6
clone_size: few
d_call: TRBD1

cdr3_nt: TGCGCCAGCAGCCAAGGACTAGCGGGGGTAAATGAGCAGTTCTTC
cdr3_aa: CASSQGLAGVNEQFF
j_call: TRBJ2-1
v_call: TRBV4-3
clone_size: -
d_call: TRBD2

cdr3_nt: TGTGCCAGCAGTGAAGCGGGGCCTGCGAACACCGGGGAGCTGTTTTTT
cdr3_aa: CASSEAGPANTGELFF
j_call: TRBJ2-2
v_call: TRBV2
clone_size: -
d_call: -

cdr3_nt: TGTGCCTGGAGTGTCCCGGGGACTGATACGCAGTATTTT
cdr3_aa: CAWSVPGTDTQYF
j_call: TRBJ2-3
v_call: TRBV30
clone_size: -
d_call: -

cdr3_nt: TGCGCCAGCAGCCTGGACAGAACGGATTCAGCACAAGCTTTCTTT
cdr3_aa: CASSLDRTDSAQAFF
j_call: TRBJ1-1
v_call: TRBV5-1
clone_size: -
d_call: -

cdr3_nt: TGCAGCGTTTATTTCGGACAGGGCCCTAACTATGGCTACACCTTC
cdr3_aa: CSVYFGQGPNYGYTF
j_call: TRBJ1-2
v_call: TRBV29-1
clone_size: -
d_call: TRBD1

cdr3_nt: TGTGCCGCAGAACTTTGGAGGGACAGCAAGTATGGCTACACCTTC
cdr3_aa: CAAELWRDSKYGYTF
j_call: TRBJ1-2
v_call: TRBV30
clone_size: -
d_call: TRBD1

cdr3_nt: TGCAGCGTTGAAGGGGGGGGGCGGACCGGGGAGCTGTTTTTT
cdr3_aa: CSVEGGGRTGELFF
j_call: TRBJ2-2
v_call: TRBV29-1
clone_size: -
d_call: -

cdr3_nt: TGCGCCAGCAGCCCCCGCAGGCAGACCGAAAGAGCTTTCTTT
cdr3_aa: CASSPRRQTERAFF
j_call: TRBJ1-1
v_call: TRBV5-1
clone_size: -
d_call: -

cdr3_nt: TGTGCCAGCAGCTCCACTGGCTGGCGGGACAGGGGGCTGGAGCAGTACTTC
cdr3_aa: CASSSTGWRDRGLEQYF
j_call: TRBJ2-7
v_call: TRBV11-3
clone_size: -
d_call: TRBD1

cdr3_nt: TGTGCCAGCAGTGGAATAGCAGATACGCAGTATTTT
cdr3_aa: CASSGIADTQYF
j_call: TRBJ2-3
v_call: TRBV25-1
clone_size: once
d_call: -

cdr3_nt: TGTGCCAGTAGTATTTGGGCCTCTAGCAATCAGCCCCAGCATTTT
cdr3_aa: CASSIWASSNQPQHF
j_call: TRBJ1-5
v_call: TRBV19
clone_size: -
d_call: -

cdr3_nt: TGTGCCAGCTCTGGGGGGGGCTTGGATACGCAGTATTTT
cdr3_aa: CASSGGGLDTQYF
j_call: TRBJ2-3
v_call: TRBV6-6
clone_size: -
d_call: -

cdr3_nt: TGTGCCAGCAGTGAACGAAGAAAGGGGCTAGCGGGGGGGCGGGATACGCAGTATTTT
cdr3_aa: CASSERRKGLAGGRDTQYF
j_call: TRBJ2-3
v_call: TRBV6-1
clone_size: -
d_call: TRBD2

cdr3_nt: TGTGCCAGCAGTGACAGGGGGGCGATCTATGGCTACACCTTC
cdr3_aa: CASSDRGAIYGYTF
j_call: TRBJ1-2
v_call: TRBV2
clone_size: few
d_call: TRBD1

cdr3_nt: TGTGCCAGCAGCCCTCTAAGGAGCAGGGGGCCACTCGGTAATCAGCCCCAGCATTTT
cdr3_aa: CASSPLRSRGPLGNQPQHF
j_call: TRBJ1-5
v_call: TRBV7-2
clone_size: -
d_call: TRBD1